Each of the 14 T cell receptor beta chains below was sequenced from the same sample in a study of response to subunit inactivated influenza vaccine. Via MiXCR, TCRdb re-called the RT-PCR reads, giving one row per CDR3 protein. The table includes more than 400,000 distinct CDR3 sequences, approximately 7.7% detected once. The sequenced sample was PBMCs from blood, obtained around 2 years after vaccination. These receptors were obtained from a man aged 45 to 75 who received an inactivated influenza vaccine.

The CDR3 DNA reads as TGCGCCACCCGTTCTTCGGCGAACACCGGGGAGCTGTTTTTT. Protein sequence: CATRSSANTGELFF. V usage is TRBV5-1 and J usage is TRBJ2-2; D remains ambiguous. Trimming stripped 9 bases from V and 0 bases from J, with 12 bases between. Germline V gene lookup returns CDR1 SGHRS and CDR2 YFSETQ. The CDR3 contains 14 residues.

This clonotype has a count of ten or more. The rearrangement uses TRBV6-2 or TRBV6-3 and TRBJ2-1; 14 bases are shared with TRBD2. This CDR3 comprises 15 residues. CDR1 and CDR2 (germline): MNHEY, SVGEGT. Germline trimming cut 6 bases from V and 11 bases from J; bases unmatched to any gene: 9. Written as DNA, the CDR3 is TGTGCCAGCAGCACCTGGACTAGCGGGGGGTCCCAGCAGTTCTTC. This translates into CASSTWTSGGSQQFF.

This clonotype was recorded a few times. In nucleotides, the CDR3 is TGCGCCAGCAGCCAAAAAACGGGGACAGGGGACTATGGCTACACCTTC. It encodes CASSQKTGTGDYGYTF. The V call is TRBV4-3, the J call TRBJ1-2; 10 nucleotides agree with TRBD1. This CDR3 is built from 16 residues. Germline lookup yields CDR1 LGHNA and CDR2 YSLEER. Trimming removed 2 bases from V and 3 bases from J; junction bases left unmatched: 6.

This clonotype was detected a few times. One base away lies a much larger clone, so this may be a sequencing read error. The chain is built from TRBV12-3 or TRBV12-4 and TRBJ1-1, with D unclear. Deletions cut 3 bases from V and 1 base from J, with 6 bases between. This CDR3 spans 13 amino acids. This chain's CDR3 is CASSFVRNTEAFF. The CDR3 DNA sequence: TGTGCCAGCAGTTTTGTGAGGAACACTGAAGCTTTCTTT.

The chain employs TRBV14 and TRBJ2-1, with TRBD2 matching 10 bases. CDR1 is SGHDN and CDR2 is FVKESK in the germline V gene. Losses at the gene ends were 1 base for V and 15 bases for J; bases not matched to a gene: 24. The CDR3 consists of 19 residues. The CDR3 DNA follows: TGTGCCAGCAGCCAAGGCCTTATATTCTCTTCGGACCGACTAGCGGGCTCGTTCTTC. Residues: CASSQGLIFSSDRLAGSFF.

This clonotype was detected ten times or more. This chain's CDR3 is CSARNGQREKLFF. CDR3 sequence (DNA): TGCAGTGCTAGAAACGGACAGCGTGAAAAACTGTTTTTT. The genes are TRBV20-1 and TRBJ1-4, with D possibly being TRBD1 (6 bases). The germline V gene encodes CDR1 DFQATT and CDR2 SNEGSKA (reference sequence). CDR3 length: 13 residues. The germline V and J ends were trimmed by 2 bases and 7 bases, with 11 bases remaining between them.

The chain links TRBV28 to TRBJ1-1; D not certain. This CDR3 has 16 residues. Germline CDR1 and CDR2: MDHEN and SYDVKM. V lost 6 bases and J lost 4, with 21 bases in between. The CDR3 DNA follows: TGTGCCAGCAGCCCCAGAAGTGGACGCCGGGGCACTGAAGCTTTCTTT. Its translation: CASSPRSGRRGTEAFF.

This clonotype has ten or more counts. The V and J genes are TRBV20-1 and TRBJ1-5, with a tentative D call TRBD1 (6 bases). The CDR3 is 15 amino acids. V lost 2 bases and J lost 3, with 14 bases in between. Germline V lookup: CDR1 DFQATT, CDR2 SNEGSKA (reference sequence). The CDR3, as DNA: TGCAGTGCTAGACCCACCACAGGGTTCAATCAGCCCCAGCATTTT. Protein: CSARPTTGFNQPQHF.

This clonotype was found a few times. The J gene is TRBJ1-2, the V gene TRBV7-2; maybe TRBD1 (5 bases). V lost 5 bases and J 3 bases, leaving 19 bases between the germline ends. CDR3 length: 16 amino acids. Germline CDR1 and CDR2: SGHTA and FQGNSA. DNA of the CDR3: TGTGCCAGCAGCCCCCGAGGAGGGGTGGGACACTATGGCTACACCTTC. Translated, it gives CASSPRGGVGHYGYTF.

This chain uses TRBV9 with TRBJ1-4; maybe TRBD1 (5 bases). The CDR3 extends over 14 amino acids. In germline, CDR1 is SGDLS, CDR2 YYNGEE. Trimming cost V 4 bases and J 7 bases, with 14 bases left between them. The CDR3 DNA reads TGTGCCAGCAGCCCTGGGGCAGGGACTGAAAAACTGTTTTTT. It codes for CASSPGAGTEKLFF.

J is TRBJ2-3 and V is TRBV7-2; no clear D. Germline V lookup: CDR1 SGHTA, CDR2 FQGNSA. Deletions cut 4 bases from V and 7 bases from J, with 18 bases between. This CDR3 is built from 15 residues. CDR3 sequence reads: CASSSTIFSTNTQYF. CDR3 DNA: TGTGCCAGCAGCTCTACAATATTTTCGACAAATACGCAGTATTTT.

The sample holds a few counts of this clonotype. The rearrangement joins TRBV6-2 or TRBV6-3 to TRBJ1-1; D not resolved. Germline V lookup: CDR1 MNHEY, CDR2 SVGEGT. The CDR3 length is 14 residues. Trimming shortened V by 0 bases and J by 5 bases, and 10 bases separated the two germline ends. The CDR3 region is CASSYSARLTEAFF. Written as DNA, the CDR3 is TGTGCCAGCAGTTACTCGGCCAGGTTAACTGAAGCTTTCTTT.

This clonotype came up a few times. The chain's CDR3 is CASSPAAGANQPQHF. The DNA for the CDR3 is TGTGCCAGCAGCCCCGCCGCAGGGGCAAATCAGCCCCAGCATTTT. This chain links TRBV7-9 with TRBJ1-5; D might be TRBD1 (6 bases). V was clipped by 5 bases and J by 4 bases, with 15 bases between them. CDR1 is SEHNR and CDR2 is FQNEAQ in the germline V gene (reference sequence). The CDR3 runs to 15 residues.

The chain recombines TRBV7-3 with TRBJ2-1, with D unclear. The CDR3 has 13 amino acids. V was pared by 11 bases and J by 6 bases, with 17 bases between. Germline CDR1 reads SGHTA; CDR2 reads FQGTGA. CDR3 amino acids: CASTGPTSNEQFF. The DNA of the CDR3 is TGTGCCTCTACCGGGCCCACTTCCAATGAGCAGTTCTTC.